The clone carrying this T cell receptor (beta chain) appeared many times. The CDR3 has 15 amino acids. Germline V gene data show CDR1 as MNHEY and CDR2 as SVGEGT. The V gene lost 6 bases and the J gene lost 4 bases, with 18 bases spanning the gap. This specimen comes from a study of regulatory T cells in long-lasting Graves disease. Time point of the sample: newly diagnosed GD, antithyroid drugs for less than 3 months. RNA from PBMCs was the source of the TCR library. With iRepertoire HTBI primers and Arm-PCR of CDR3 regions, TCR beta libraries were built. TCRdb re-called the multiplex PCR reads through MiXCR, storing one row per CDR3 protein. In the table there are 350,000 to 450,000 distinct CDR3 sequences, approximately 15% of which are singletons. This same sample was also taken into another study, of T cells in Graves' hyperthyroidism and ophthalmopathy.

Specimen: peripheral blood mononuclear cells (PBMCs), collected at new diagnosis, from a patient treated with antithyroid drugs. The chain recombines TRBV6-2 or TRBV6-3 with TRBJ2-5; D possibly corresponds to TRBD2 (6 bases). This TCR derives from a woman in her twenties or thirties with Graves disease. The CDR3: CASSSGLRGTETQYF. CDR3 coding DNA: TGTGCCAGCAGCTCCGGGCTGCGGGGTACAGAGACCCAGTACTTC.